This TCR beta chain is drawn from a study of cytomegalovirus exposure and HLA in healthy donors. Regarding the study as a whole: Researchers counted around 170 TCR beta chains as cytomegalovirus-associated.

A note on this clone: Its antigen is undetermined.

Primers included in the PCR were 60 Vbeta and 13 Jbeta primers. Repertoires were generated with immunoSEQ multiplex PCR, while TCRdb's copy carries only in-frame clones and drops some. The sample consists of some 180,000 clones, 65% to 90% of them appearing once. With V trimmed by 3 bases and J by 3 bases, 5 bases remained unmatched. Looked up from germline, CDR1 is GTSNPN and CDR2 is SVGIG (reference sequence). The CDR3 runs 14 residues. This receptor was identified in a woman aged 50 to 65 in good health and CMV-seronegative. The sequenced sample consisted of PBMCs. The chain employs TRBV30 and TRBJ2-5, with TRBD2 matching 9 bases. In nucleotides, the CDR3 is TGTGCCTGGAGCGGGAGCGGGAGGAAAGAGACCCAGTACTTC. It is translated as CAWSGSGRKETQYF. Full variable domain (rest looked up from reference TRBV30 and TRBJ2-5): SQTIHQWPATLVQPVGSPLSLECTVEGTSNPNLYWYRQAAGRGLQLLFYSVGIGQISSEVPQNLSASRPQDRQFILSSKKLLLSDSGFYLCAWSGSGRKETQYFGPGTRLLVL.